Below are 10 T cell receptor beta chains sequenced from a single sample in a study of beta chain features in type 1 diabetes. Sequenced material consisted of expressed TCRB transcripts (all of the isolated RNA was reverse transcribed). Clones were read by immunoSEQ multiplex PCR, and TCRdb kept only the in-frame ones, dropping some. Seen here are roughly 350,000 clones, more than 9.5% observed once, and the top ten hold roughly 0.016%. The sample was naive CD4+ T cells from blood. The origin of the receptors is a woman in her 30s in good health.

The chain has TRBV18 and TRBJ2-3; D is perhaps TRBD2 (5 bases). Germline V lookup: CDR1 KGHSH, CDR2 LQKENI. V was cut by 3 bases and J by 5 bases, with 9 bases left in between. The CDR3 covers 13 residues. CDR3: CASSPGRVDTQYF. CDR3 nucleotides: TGTGCCAGCTCACCGGGGAGAGTAGATACGCAGTATTTT.

This clone appeared a few times. V usage is TRBV7-3 and J usage is TRBJ2-1, with 8 nucleotides matching TRBD1. V dropped 4 bases and J dropped 4; count of bases not matched to a gene: 3. From germline, CDR1 is SGHTA and CDR2 FQGTGA. The CDR3 contains 14 residues. CDR3: CASSSQGAYNEQFF. As DNA, the CDR3 is TGTGCCAGCAGCTCTCAGGGGGCTTACAATGAGCAGTTCTTC. Full variable domain (remainder filled in from reference TRBV7-3 and TRBJ2-1): GAGVSQTPSNKVTEKGKYVELRCDPISGHTALYWYRQSLGQGPEFLIYFQGTGAADDSGLPNDRFFAVRPEGSVSTLKIQRTERGDSAVYLCASSSQGAYNEQFFGPGTRLTVL.

The chain employs TRBV28 and TRBJ2-2; TRBD2 aligns across 10 bases. This CDR3 contains 15 residues. Germline V gives CDR1 MDHEN, CDR2 SYDVKM. Trimming cost V 7 bases and J 3 bases; bases outside gene matches: 5. CDR3: CASNSGLAHTGELFF. The CDR3 coding sequence is TGTGCCAGCAATTCGGGACTAGCGCACACCGGGGAGCTGTTTTTT.

This clone showed up just a few times. The chain uses TRBV18 and TRBJ2-7, with 7 bases matching TRBD1. In germline, CDR1 is KGHSH, CDR2 LQKENI. J lost 4 bases, V lost 1 base, and 7 bases had no gene match. This CDR3 spans 15 amino acids. The CDR3 loop is CASSPLRGSSYEQYF. The CDR3 bases are TGTGCCAGCTCACCACTCAGGGGGTCTTCTTACGAGCAGTACTTC.

A note on this clone: Germline and junction disagree at one end, which may indicate a read error. This chain uses TRBV7-7 with TRBJ2-2; D not certain. This CDR3 contains 13 residues. The V gene's germline CDR1 is SSHAT and CDR2 FNYEAQ (reference sequence). CDR3 loop: CASSTESAGELFF. CDR3 DNA: TGTGCTAGCAGCACCGAGAGTGCCGGGGAGCTGTTTTTT. The full variable domain, its missing parts supplied by reference TRBV7-7 and TRBJ2-2, is GAGVSQSPRYKVTKRGQDVTLRCDPISSHATLYWYQQALGQGPEFLTYFNYEAQPDKSGLPSDRFSAERPEGSISTLTIQRTEQRDSAMYRCASSTESAGELFFGEGSRLTVL.

This clone turned up a few times. The CDR3 does not close with the conserved phenylalanine or tryptophan, likely indicating a read error. Because the CDR3's place on the DNA is in doubt, the DNA is left out and the CDR3 is given as listed by TCRdb. The J gene is TRBJ2-7, the V gene TRBV18; the table names TRBD1, a call not compared with the DNA. Germline values: CDR1 KGHSH, CDR2 LQKENI. The CDR3 spans 12 residues, counting both ends. The CDR3 sequence is CASSFGGQGHWL.

This rearrangement joins TRBV27 to TRBJ2-1; 8 positions agree with TRBD2. Germline CDR1 and CDR2: MNHEY and SMNVEV (reference sequence). V gave up 6 bases and J gave up 5 bases; unmatched junction bases: 3. The CDR3 length is 13 residues. Here the CDR3 reads CASSWRGDNEQFF. In DNA, the CDR3 is TGTGCCAGCAGCTGGCGGGGGGACAATGAGCAGTTCTTC.

The chain combines TRBV7-2 with TRBJ1-5; TRBD1 is a possible D gene (5 bases). The CDR3 contains 14 residues. V was pared by 4 bases and J by 5 bases, with 12 bases between. Looked up from germline, CDR1 is SGHTA and CDR2 is FQGNSA. CDR3: CASSSSVGDQPQHF. CDR3 nucleotide sequence: TGTGCCAGCAGCTCCAGCGTAGGGGATCAGCCCCAGCATTTT. Looking up the rest from reference TRBV7-2 and TRBJ1-5 gives the full variable domain: GAGVSQSPSNKVTEKGKDVELRCDPISGHTALYWYRQSLGQGLEFLIYFQGNSAPDKSGLPSDRFSAERTGGSVSTLTIQRTQQEDSAVYLCASSSSVGDQPQHFGDGTRLSIL.

This clone was detected only a few times. This rearrangement joins TRBV7-3 to TRBJ2-3; 11 bases fit TRBD2. The CDR3 totals 15 residues. Trimming took 5 bases from V and 3 from J; bases not matched to a gene: 4. Germline CDR1 SGHTA, CDR2 FQGTGA. The CDR3 is CASSPGLAVTDTQYF. The CDR3 region has the DNA TGTGCCAGCAGCCCGGGACTAGCGGTGACAGATACGCAGTATTTT.

This clone was observed a handful of times. The chain combines TRBV28 with TRBJ2-7; 8 bases match TRBD2. The CDR3 loop spans 16 amino acids. The J segment lost 4 bases and the V segment lost 4 bases, leaving 12 bases of the junction unmatched. Germline CDR1 MDHEN, CDR2 SYDVKM. In DNA form, the CDR3 reads TGTGCCAGCAGTTCCCCCGGACTAGCTGGCGAATACGAGCAGTACTTC. Its protein product is CASSSPGLAGEYEQYF.